This TCR beta chain stems from a study of CD8 T cells in Susac syndrome. Random-hexamer reverse transcription was applied to roughly 0.5 to 1 ug RNA. TCRdb ran MiXCR on the immunoSEQ multiplex PCR reads and lists one entry per CDR3 protein. Altogether about 80,000 distinct CDR3 sequences are present, roughly 91% being singletons, with the ten largest covering approximately 0.52%. Germline CDR1 and CDR2: SQVTM and ANQGSEA. V gave up 3 bases and J gave up 1 base; unmatched junction bases: 10. CDR3 length equals 16 residues. This TCR was sampled from a human donor with Susac syndrome. The J gene is TRBJ2-5, the V gene TRBV29-1, with 8 bases identical to TRBD2. Sequences were obtained from CD4+ T cells from PBMCs. CDR3 nucleotides: TGCAGCGTTGAGCAGGTAGCGGGGAGCAGCCAAGAGACCCAGTACTTC. Translation: CSVEQVAGSSQETQYF. Based on the CDR3 plus reference TRBV29-1 and TRBJ2-5, the full variable domain is SAVISQKPSRDICQRGTSLTIQCQVDSQVTMMFWYRQQPGQSLTLIATANQGSEATYESGFVIDKFPISRPNLTFSTLTVSNMSPEDSSIYLCSVEQVAGSSQETQYFGPGTRLLVL.